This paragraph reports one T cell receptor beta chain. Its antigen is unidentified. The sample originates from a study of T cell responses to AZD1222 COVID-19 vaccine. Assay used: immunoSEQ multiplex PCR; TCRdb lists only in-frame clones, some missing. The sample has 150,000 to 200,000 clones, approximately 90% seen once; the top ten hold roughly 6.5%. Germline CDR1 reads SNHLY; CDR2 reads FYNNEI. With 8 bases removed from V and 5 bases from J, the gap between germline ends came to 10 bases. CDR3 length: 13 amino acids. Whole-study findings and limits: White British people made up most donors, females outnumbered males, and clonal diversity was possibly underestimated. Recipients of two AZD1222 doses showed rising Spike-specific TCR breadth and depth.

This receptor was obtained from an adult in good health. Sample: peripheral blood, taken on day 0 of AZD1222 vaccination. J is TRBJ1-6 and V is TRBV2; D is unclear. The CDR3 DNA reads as TGTGCCAGCGGCCGGGGAAATAATTCACCCCTCCACTTT. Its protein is CASGRGNNSPLHF.